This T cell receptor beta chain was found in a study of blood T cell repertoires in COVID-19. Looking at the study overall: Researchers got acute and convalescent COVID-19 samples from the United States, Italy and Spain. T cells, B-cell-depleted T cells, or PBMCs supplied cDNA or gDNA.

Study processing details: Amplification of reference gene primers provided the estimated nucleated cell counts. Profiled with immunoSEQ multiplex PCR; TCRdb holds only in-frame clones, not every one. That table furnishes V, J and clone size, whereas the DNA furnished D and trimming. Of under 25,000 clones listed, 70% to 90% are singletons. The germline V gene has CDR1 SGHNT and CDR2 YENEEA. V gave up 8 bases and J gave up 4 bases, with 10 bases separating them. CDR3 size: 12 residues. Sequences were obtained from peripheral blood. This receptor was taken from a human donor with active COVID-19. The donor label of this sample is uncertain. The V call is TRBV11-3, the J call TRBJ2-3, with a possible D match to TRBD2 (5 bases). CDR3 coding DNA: TGTGCCAGCGAGGGTGTCGCAGATACGCAGTATTTT. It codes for CASEGVADTQYF.